The subject of this entry is one T cell receptor beta chain. In terms of age and location, participants ranged from about 18 to 89 years and lived in about 25 US areas. TCRdb's copy holds only in-frame clones and misses some; the assay was immunoSEQ multiplex PCR. This table holds a few hundred thousand clones, 80% to 85% found once. This entry belongs to a study of blood T cell repertoires in COVID-19. Whole-study context: From T cells, B-cell-depleted T cells, or PBMCs came the material, which was cDNA or gDNA.

Germline CDR1 and CDR2: SNHLY and FYNNEI. The ends lost 11 bases at V and 8 bases at J; junction bases unmatched: 9. This CDR3 contains 13 residues. The sequencing input was PBMCs or T cells enriched from blood (not recorded which). V and J are TRBV2 and TRBJ1-2; 12 bases align to TRBD1. This clonotype was obtained from a man aged 45-65 years who had recovered from COVID-19. The CDR3 region has the DNA TGTGCCTCGGGACAGGGGGCGCTTACGGGCTACACCTTC. This sequence encodes CASGQGALTGYTF.